This entry lists 11 T cell receptor beta chains sequenced from one sample in a study of tumor and adjacent non-tumor tissue in lung cancer. Three rounds of nested PCR, following a modified ARM-PCR protocol, produced the TCRbeta library. TCRdb called the multiplex PCR reads again in MiXCR, with one record for every CDR3 protein. The sample contains more than 75,000 distinct CDR3 sequences, roughly 76% of which appear only once. RNA was extracted from bulk tissue without any cell sorting. The sample comprised lung tumor tissue. These receptors were collected from a woman in her 50s with non-small cell lung cancer.

This clonotype was recorded once. This chain connects TRBV6-6 to TRBJ2-1, with TRBD1 identical over 9 bases. Germline V gene lookup returns CDR1 MNHNY and CDR2 SVGAGI (reference sequence). Unmatched junction bases numbered 12, after V lost 2 bases and J lost 13 bases. There are 15 residues in the CDR3. The CDR3 reads CASSYGTGRSSNQFF. Here the CDR3 DNA reads TGTGCCAGCAGTTACGGGACAGGGCGTTCCAGTAACCAGTTCTTC.

On this clonotype: Sequence at one end of the junction differs from germline and may be a read error. The chain recombines TRBV4-1 with TRBJ2-1; D perhaps matches TRBD1 (6 bases). This CDR3 contains 16 residues. Germline CDR1 is MGHRA and CDR2 is YSYEKL. The CDR3 loop reads CPSSHATPTGTSEQFF. Written as DNA, the CDR3 is TGCCCCAGCAGCCACGCTACGCCTACAGGGACGAGCGAGCAGTTCTTC.

With regard to this clonotype: One junction end disagrees with the germline gene, perhaps due to a read error. The chain recombines TRBV6-1 with TRBJ1-3, with a tentative D call TRBD1 (5 bases). The CDR3 runs to 15 residues. Germline V CDR1 and CDR2: MNHNS, SASEGT. The CDR3 region is CASSKQDGSGDTIYF. Here the CDR3 DNA reads TGTGCCAGCAGTAAACAGGATGGCTCTGGAGACACCATATATTTT.

Regarding this clonotype: At one end, the junction sequence differs from germline, possibly due to a read error. This chain connects TRBV4-1 to TRBJ1-6; 7 nucleotides line up with TRBD1. The V gene's germline CDR1 is MGHRA and CDR2 YSYEKL. The CDR3 totals 17 residues. The DNA for the CDR3 is TGCGCCTGCAGCCAAGATGAATACAGGGGAATTGCTTCACCCCTCCACTTC. Its translation is CACSQDEYRGIASPLHF.

This clonotype was seen once. This chain connects TRBV20-1 to TRBJ2-1, with TRBD2 as a possible D gene (5 bases). CDR1 is DFQATT and CDR2 is SNEGSKA in the germline V gene (reference sequence). This CDR3 has 16 amino acids. Deletions cut 6 bases from V and 7 bases from J, with 25 bases between. The CDR3 DNA is TGCAGTGCCACCCGGAATAGCGAAGACGAGCTGAATGAGCAGTTCTTC. This sequence encodes CSATRNSEDELNEQFF.

On this clonotype: Germline and junction disagree at one end, which may indicate a read error. The J gene is TRBJ2-1, the V gene TRBV29-1; D is undetermined. The germline V gene encodes CDR1 SQVTM and CDR2 ANQGSEA. This CDR3 has 13 residues. CDR3 nucleotide sequence: TGCAGCGTTGAAGATACCGCGTACAGTGAGCATTTCTTC. Its translation: CSVEDTAYSEHFF.

V usage is TRBV29-1 and J usage is TRBJ2-7, with a weak D call TRBD1 (6 bases). Germline lookup yields CDR1 SQVTM and CDR2 ANQGSEA. V was shortened by 0 bases and J by 0 bases, with 12 bases between the two germline ends. CDR3 length: 15 residues. Here the CDR3 reads CSVEEWGPSSYEQYF. The CDR3 DNA follows: TGCAGCGTTGAAGAGTGGGGGCCGAGCTCCTACGAGCAGTACTTC.

The rearrangement links TRBV20-1 to TRBJ1-2; D ambiguous. V was pared by 5 bases and J by 0 bases, with 19 bases between. CDR3 length equals 16 residues. Germline lookup yields CDR1 DFQATT and CDR2 SNEGSKA (reference sequence). The CDR3 loop reads CSASEHTDHSNYGYTF. The CDR3 nucleotides read TGCAGTGCTTCGGAGCACACGGATCACTCTAACTATGGCTACACCTTC.

The chain employs TRBV20-1 and TRBJ1-3; D possibly corresponds to TRBD1 (5 bases). The germline V gene has CDR1 DFQATT and CDR2 SNEGSKA (reference sequence). V shed 4 bases and J shed 8 bases, with 24 bases lying between them. The CDR3 contains 16 residues. CDR3 sequence: CSAIVARGVEGDTIYF. In DNA, the CDR3 is TGCAGTGCTATAGTCGCGCGGGGGGTGGAGGGAGACACCATATATTTT.

By share, this clonotype counts as medium-sized. The chain couples TRBV28 to TRBJ1-4, with D maybe TRBD1 (6 bases). The CDR3 spans 15 residues. Germline values: CDR1 MDHEN, CDR2 SYDVKM. The germline V and J ends were trimmed by 6 bases and 5 bases, with 16 bases remaining between them. Here the CDR3 reads CASRSPSGGNEKLFF. Here the CDR3 DNA reads TGTGCCAGCAGGTCTCCCTCGGGGGGCAATGAAAAACTGTTTTTT. Variable domain in full (rest from reference TRBV28 and TRBJ1-4): DVKVTQSSRYLVKRTGEKVFLECVQDMDHENMFWYRQDPGLGLRLIYFSYDVKMKEKGDIPEGYSVSREKKERFSLILESASTNQTSMYLCASRSPSGGNEKLFFGSGTQLSVL.

Of note for this clonotype: The junction departs from the called germline gene at one end, perhaps through a read error. This chain uses TRBV4-1 with TRBJ1-5; weak D call: TRBD1 (5 bases). This CDR3 has 14 amino acids. Germline values: CDR1 MGHRA, CDR2 YSYEKL. The CDR3 DNA sequence: TGCACCAGCAGCCAAGAGGACATGGGGTTACCCCAGCATTTT. As protein: CTSSQEDMGLPQHF.